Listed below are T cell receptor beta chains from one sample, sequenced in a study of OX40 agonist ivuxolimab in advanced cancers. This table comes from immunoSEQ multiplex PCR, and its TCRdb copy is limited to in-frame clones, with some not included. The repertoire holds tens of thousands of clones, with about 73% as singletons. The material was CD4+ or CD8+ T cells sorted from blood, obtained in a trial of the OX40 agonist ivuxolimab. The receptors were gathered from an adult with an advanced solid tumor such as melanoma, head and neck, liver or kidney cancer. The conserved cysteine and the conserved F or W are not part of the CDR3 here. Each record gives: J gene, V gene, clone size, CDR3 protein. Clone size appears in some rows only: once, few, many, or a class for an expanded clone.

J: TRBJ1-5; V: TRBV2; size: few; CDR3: ASTLTGGNQPQH
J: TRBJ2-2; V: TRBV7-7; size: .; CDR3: ASSPSGGVTGELF
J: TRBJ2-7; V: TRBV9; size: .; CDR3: ASSDRGTSGMREQY
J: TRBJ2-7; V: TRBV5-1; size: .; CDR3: ASSPGPPSYEQY
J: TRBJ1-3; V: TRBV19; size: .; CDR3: ATQPGNTIY
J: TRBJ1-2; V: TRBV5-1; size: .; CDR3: ASSPRTGGNYGYT
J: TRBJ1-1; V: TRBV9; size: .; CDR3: ASSVAGDRRNTEAF
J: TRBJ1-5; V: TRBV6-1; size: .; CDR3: ASSYRDSNQPQH
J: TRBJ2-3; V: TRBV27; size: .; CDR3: ASSLNPQGRNTQY
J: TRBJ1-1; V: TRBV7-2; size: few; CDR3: ASSLGRGGARIRNTEAF
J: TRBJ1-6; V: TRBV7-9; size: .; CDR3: ASTLARSGSPLH
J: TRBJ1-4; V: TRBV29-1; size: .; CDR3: SVEDTEKLF
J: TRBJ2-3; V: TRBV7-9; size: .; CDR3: ASSLAAGGLSTDTQY
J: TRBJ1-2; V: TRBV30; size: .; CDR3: AWKFLYGYT
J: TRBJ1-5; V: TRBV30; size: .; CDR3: ASPGNQPQH
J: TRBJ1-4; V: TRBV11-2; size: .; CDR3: ASSFQGATEKLF
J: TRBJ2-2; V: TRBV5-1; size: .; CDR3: ASSLGGSGRNTGELF
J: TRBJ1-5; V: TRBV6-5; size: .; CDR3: ASSYRLGNQPQH
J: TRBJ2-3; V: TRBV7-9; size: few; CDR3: ASSLASVSTDTQY
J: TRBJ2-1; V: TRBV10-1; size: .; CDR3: ASSEVRSSYNEQF
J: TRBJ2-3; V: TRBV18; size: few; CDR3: ASSLTSGGKSPYSFTDTQY
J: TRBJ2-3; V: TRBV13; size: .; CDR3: ASSLAGLLVATQY
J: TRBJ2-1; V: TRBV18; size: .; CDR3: ASSPPRASGRGNEQF
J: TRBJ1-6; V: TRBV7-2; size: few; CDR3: ASSQGQGYSPLH
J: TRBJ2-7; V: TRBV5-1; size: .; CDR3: ASRGQGSYEQY
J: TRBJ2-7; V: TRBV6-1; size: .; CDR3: ASSEFTGRGWEQY
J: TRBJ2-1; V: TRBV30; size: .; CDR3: AWSHPTSGRANEQF
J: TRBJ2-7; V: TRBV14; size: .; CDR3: ASSQGLRLGPYEQY
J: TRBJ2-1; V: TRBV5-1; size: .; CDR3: ASSLTSGRSGQF
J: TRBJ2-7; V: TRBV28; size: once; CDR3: ASSLLDSSYEQY
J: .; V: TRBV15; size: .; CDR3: ATSREVPYEQY
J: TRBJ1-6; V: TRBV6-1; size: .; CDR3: ASTIAVPYNSPLH
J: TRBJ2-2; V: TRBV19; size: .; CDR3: ASKNTGELF
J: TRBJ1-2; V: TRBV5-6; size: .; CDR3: ASSPPGGRTNT